Each of the 12 T cell receptor beta chains below was sequenced from the same sample in a study of blood T cell repertoires in COVID-19. Profiled with immunoSEQ multiplex PCR; TCRdb holds only in-frame clones, not every one. The sample has approximately 200,000 clones; 86% are singletons. The sequenced sample was PBMCs or T cells enriched from blood (not recorded which). All receptors come from a woman in her thirties who had been exposed to COVID-19.

J is TRBJ1-2 and V is TRBV30, with 9 bases lining up with TRBD1. Germline V lookup: CDR1 GTSNPN, CDR2 SVGIG (reference sequence). The V and J ends lost 2 bases and 4 bases, in that order; junction bases with no gene match: 5. The CDR3 is 14 amino acids. This CDR3 is CAWSQDRGSYGYTF. CDR3 coding DNA: TGTGCCTGGAGTCAGGACAGGGGTTCCTATGGCTACACCTTC.

This chain links TRBV5-5 with TRBJ2-1, with 7 bases aligning to TRBD1. The junction had 9 bases not matched to a gene; V was cut back by 0 bases and J by 6 bases. CDR1 and CDR2 from the germline V gene are SGHKS and YYEKEE (reference sequence). The length of the CDR3 is 16 residues. The CDR3 is CASSLGRDSHLNEQFF. For the CDR3, the DNA is TGTGCCAGCAGCTTGGGTCGGGACAGCCACCTCAATGAGCAGTTCTTC.

The V gene is TRBV11-2, the J gene TRBJ2-5; 7 positions match TRBD1. The CDR3 extends over 12 amino acids. The V gene's germline CDR1 is SGHAT and CDR2 FQNNGV. Trimming removed 6 bases from V and 4 bases from J; junction bases left unmatched: 2. The CDR3 coding sequence is TGTGCCAGCAGACGGACAGGAGAGACCCAGTACTTC. As protein: CASRRTGETQYF.

The chain employs TRBV5-1 and TRBJ2-1, with TRBD1 matching over 10 bases. The V segment lost 0 bases and the J segment 4 bases; nucleotides outside the gene matches: 4. Looked up from germline, CDR1 is SGHRS and CDR2 is YFSETQ. The CDR3 spans 16 residues. The CDR3 sequence is CASSLGRGQGYNEQFF. As DNA, the CDR3 is TGCGCCAGCAGCTTGGGGAGGGGACAGGGGTACAATGAGCAGTTCTTC. Variable domain in full (rest from reference TRBV5-1 and TRBJ2-1): KAGVTQTPRYLIKTRGQQVTLSCSPISGHRSVSWYQQTPGQGLQFLFEYFSETQRNKGNFPGRFSGRQFSNSRSEMNVSTLELGDSALYLCASSLGRGQGYNEQFFGPGTRLTVL.

V gene TRBV28 combines with J gene TRBJ2-7; D is perhaps TRBD1 (6 bases). CDR1 and CDR2 (germline): MDHEN, SYDVKM. Trimming removed 10 bases from V and 0 bases from J, with 13 bases in between. This CDR3 is 13 amino acids long. CDR3 protein: CAILGQSSYEQYF. The CDR3 DNA reads TGTGCCATACTCGGACAGAGCTCCTACGAGCAGTACTTC.

V usage is TRBV2 and J usage is TRBJ1-2; D remains ambiguous. This CDR3 is 13 amino acids long. Germline V gives CDR1 SNHLY, CDR2 FYNNEI. Trimming stripped 2 bases from V and 12 bases from J, with 16 bases between. The CDR3 is CASSELEPRIHTF. The CDR3 DNA reads as TGTGCCAGCAGTGAATTGGAGCCGCGGATCCACACCTTC. Complete variable domain (other parts from reference TRBV2 and TRBJ1-2): EPEVTQTPSHQVTQMGQEVILRCVPISNHLYFYWYRQILGQKVEFLVSFYNNEISEKSEIFDDQFSVERPDGSNFTLKIRSTKLEDSAMYFCASSELEPRIHTFGSGTRLTVV.

The genes are TRBV19 and TRBJ2-3; the D gene is possibly TRBD2 (6 bases). Germline loops: CDR1 LNHDA, CDR2 SQIVND (reference sequence). The length of the CDR3 is 15 residues. Trimming pared 6 bases from V and 6 bases from J, leaving 19 bases between. The CDR3 loop reads CASSTRGGVIDTQYF. CDR3 DNA sequence: TGTGCCAGTAGCACTCGCGGCGGGGTTATCGATACGCAGTATTTT.

This chain links TRBV9 with TRBJ1-1; tentative D call: TRBD1 (6 bases). Between the trimmed V and J ends, which lost 0 bases and 2 bases, there was a span of 8 bases. The germline V gene encodes CDR1 SGDLS and CDR2 YYNGEE. This CDR3 is 14 amino acids long. CDR3 sequence (DNA): TGTGCCAGCAGCGTAGTGGGGGCTAACACTGAAGCTTTCTTT. Translating gives CASSVVGANTEAFF.

The J gene is TRBJ2-1, the V gene TRBV4-1; 7 nucleotides match TRBD2. V was pared by 4 bases and J by 2 bases, with 5 bases of the junction left unmatched. Germline CDR1 reads MGHRA; CDR2 reads YSYEKL. There are 15 residues in the CDR3. For the CDR3, the DNA is TGCGCCAGCAGCCCCTGGGGGGGTGCCTACAATGAGCAGTTCTTC. Amino acids: CASSPWGGAYNEQFF.

CDR3 protein: CASSIRAKNTEAFF. The DNA of the CDR3 is TGTGCCAGCAGCATCCGAGCGAAAAACACTGAAGCTTTCTTT. The chain couples TRBV11-2 to TRBJ1-1, with D unresolved. Trimming removed 5 bases at V and 2 bases at J, with 12 bases between. CDR1 is SGHAT and CDR2 is FQNNGV in the germline V gene. The CDR3 runs 14 residues. The whole variable domain, filled in from reference TRBV11-2 and TRBJ1-1, reads EAGVAQSPRYKIIEKRQSVAFWCNPISGHATLYWYQQILGQGPKLLIQFQNNGVVDDSQLPKDRFSAERLKGVDSTLKIQPAKLEDSAVYLCASSIRAKNTEAFFGQGTRLTVV.

The chain combines TRBV5-1 with TRBJ1-2; 8 bases fit TRBD1. There are 15 residues in the CDR3. J was trimmed by 3 bases and V by 0 bases; bases with no gene match: 4. Germline loops: CDR1 SGHRS, CDR2 YFSETQ. CDR3 protein: CASSLEPGGDYGYTF. The CDR3 DNA follows: TGCGCCAGCAGCTTGGAGCCAGGGGGCGACTATGGCTACACCTTC.

V gene TRBV19 combines with J gene TRBJ2-3; D call uncertain. Germline V CDR1 and CDR2: LNHDA, SQIVND (reference sequence). Trimming shortened V by 5 bases and J by 4 bases, and 19 bases separated the two germline ends. The CDR3 totals 16 residues. The CDR3 nucleotides are TGTGCCAGTAGTTCCCGGGTCTCCCCATTAGCAGATACGCAGTATTTT. Its translation: CASSSRVSPLADTQYF.